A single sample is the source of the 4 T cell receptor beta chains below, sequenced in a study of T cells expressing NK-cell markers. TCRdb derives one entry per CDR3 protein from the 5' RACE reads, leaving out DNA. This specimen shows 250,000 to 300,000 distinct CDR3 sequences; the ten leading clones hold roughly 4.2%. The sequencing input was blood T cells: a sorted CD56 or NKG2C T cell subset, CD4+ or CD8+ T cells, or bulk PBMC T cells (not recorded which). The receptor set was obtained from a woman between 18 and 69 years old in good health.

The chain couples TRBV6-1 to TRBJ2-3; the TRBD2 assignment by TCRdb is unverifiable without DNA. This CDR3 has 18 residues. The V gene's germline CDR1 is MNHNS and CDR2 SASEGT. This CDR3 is CASRLKVTAGGLTDTQYF.

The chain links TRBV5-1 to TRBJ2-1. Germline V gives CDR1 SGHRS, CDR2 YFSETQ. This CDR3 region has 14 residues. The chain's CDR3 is CASSTEGSYNEQFF.

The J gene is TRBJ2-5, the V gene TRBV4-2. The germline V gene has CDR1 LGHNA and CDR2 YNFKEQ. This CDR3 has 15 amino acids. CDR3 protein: CASRDLSDGKETQYF.

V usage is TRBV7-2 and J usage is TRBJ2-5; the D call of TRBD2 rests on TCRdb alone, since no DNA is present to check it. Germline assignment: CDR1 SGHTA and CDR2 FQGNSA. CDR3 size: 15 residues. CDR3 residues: CASSIWTSGGSTQYF.